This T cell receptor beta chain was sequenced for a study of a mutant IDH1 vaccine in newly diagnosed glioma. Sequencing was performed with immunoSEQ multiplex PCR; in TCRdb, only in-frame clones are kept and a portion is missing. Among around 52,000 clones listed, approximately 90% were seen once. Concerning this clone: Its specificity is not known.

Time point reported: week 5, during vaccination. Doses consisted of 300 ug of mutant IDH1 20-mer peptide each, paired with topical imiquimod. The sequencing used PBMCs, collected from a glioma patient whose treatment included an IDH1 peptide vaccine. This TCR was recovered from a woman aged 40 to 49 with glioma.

The CDR3 DNA reads TGTGCCAGCAGCCCACTTGCTACAGATACGCAGTATTTT. Its protein product is CASSPLATDTQYF. The V gene is TRBV13, the J gene TRBJ2-3; D remains ambiguous. CDR1 is PRHDT and CDR2 is FYEKMQ in the germline V gene (reference sequence). This CDR3 has 13 amino acids. Deletions cut 5 bases from V and 3 bases from J, with 9 bases between.